One and the same sample provided the 11 T cell receptor beta chains below, sequenced in a study of tumor T cells in aggressive B-cell lymphoma. Produced via immunoSEQ multiplex PCR; TCRdb's table is partial and in-frame only. The sample lists roughly 5,300 clones; 87% were seen once. Specimen: tumor tissue. All receptors come from an adult with diffuse large B cell lymphoma.

The rearrangement joins TRBV2 to TRBJ2-7; TRBD2 might be the D (6 bases). V lost 5 bases to trimming and J lost 3 bases, with 20 bases between them. Germline CDR1 is SNHLY and CDR2 is FYNNEI. CDR3 length: 16 residues. The CDR3 region is CASSKEGAGLFYEQYF. In nucleotides, the CDR3 is TGTGCCAGCAGTAAGGAGGGCGCGGGACTTTTCTACGAGCAGTACTTC.

The rearrangement uses TRBV27 and TRBJ2-7, with TRBD1 matching over 9 bases. CDR3 length: 17 amino acids. V shed 4 bases and J 6 bases; nucleotides not matched to a gene: 16. The germline V gene encodes CDR1 MNHEY and CDR2 SMNVEV (reference sequence). The DNA for the CDR3 is TGTGCCAGCAGTTCCCCCTGGAGGTTGACAGGGGGGATCGAGCAGTACTTC. Translating gives CASSSPWRLTGGIEQYF.

This clone has only a few counts. V gene TRBV10-2 combines with J gene TRBJ1-2; 7 bases fit TRBD1. With V trimmed by 2 bases and J by 5 bases, 17 bases remained unmatched. CDR3 size: 18 residues. Per germline, CDR1 WSHSY and CDR2 SAAADI. DNA for the CDR3: TGCGCCAGCAGTGAGGAGTCGGGGCCTTACAGGGGTTTTTATGGCTACACCTTC. This translates into CASSEESGPYRGFYGYTF.

This clone showed up just once. The CDR3 bases are TGCGCCAGCAGCTTGTCCCAGAGCACAGATACGCAGTATTTT. It encodes CASSLSQSTDTQYF. The chain couples TRBV5-1 to TRBJ2-3, with no clear D. The CDR3 has 14 residues. Trimming stripped 1 base from V and 0 bases from J, with 6 bases between. Germline loops: CDR1 SGHRS, CDR2 YFSETQ.

This chain connects TRBV30 to TRBJ2-4; 9 bases line up with TRBD2. Trimming at V came to 5 bases and at J to 8 bases, leaving 19 bases not matched to a gene. Germline lookup yields CDR1 GTSNPN and CDR2 SVGIG (reference sequence). The CDR3 has 17 residues. The CDR3 nucleotides are TGTGCCTGGGCCCGCGGGAGGGGGCGTCTCAAGGAGGACATTCAGTACTTC. This translates into CAWARGRGRLKEDIQYF.

The chain joins TRBV7-9 to TRBJ2-2, with D unresolved. Trimming cost V 3 bases and J 8 bases, with 7 bases left between them. Germline lookup yields CDR1 SEHNR and CDR2 FQNEAQ (reference sequence). The CDR3 is 12 residues long. CDR3: CASSFSVGELFF. The CDR3 nucleotides read TGTGCCAGCAGCTTCTCCGTGGGGGAGCTGTTTTTT. Full variable domain (remainder filled in from reference TRBV7-9 and TRBJ2-2): DTGVSQNPRHKITKRGQNVTFRCDPISEHNRLYWYRQTLGQGPEFLTYFQNEAQLEKSRLLSDRFSAERPKGSFSTLEIQRTEQGDSAMYLCASSFSVGELFFGEGSRLTVL.

In regard to this clone: The junction shows a germline mismatch at one end, possibly a read error. The rearrangement links TRBV7-8 to TRBJ2-3, with 14 bases that match TRBD2. The CDR3 has 15 amino acids. CDR1 and CDR2 from the germline V gene are SGHVS and FQNEAQ. CDR3 sequence: CASSLGTSGRITQYF. In DNA form, the CDR3 reads TGTGCCAGCAGCCTCGGGACTAGCGGGAGAATTACGCAATATTTT. The whole variable domain, remainder taken from reference TRBV7-8 and TRBJ2-3, is GAGVSQSPRYKVAKRGQDVALRCDPISGHVSLFWYQQALGQGPEFLTYFQNEAQLDKSGLPSDRFFAERPEGSVSTLKIQRTQQEDSAVYLCASSLGTSGRITQYFGPGTRLTVL.

This rearrangement joins TRBV7-9 to TRBJ2-3, with D possibly being TRBD1 (5 bases). The CDR3 contains 17 residues. Germline lookup yields CDR1 SEHNR and CDR2 FQNEAQ (reference sequence). V lost 5 bases and J 5 bases, leaving 23 bases between the germline ends. CDR3 protein: CASSAVADTLKGDTQYF. Here the CDR3 DNA reads TGTGCCAGCAGCGCCGTTGCGGACACACTCAAGGGAGATACGCAGTATTTT.

This clone was recorded a few times. The V and J genes are TRBV6-6 and TRBJ2-7; 8 bases line up with TRBD1. The junction had 3 bases not matched to a gene; V was cut back by 6 bases and J by 5 bases. Germline-derived CDR1 and CDR2 are MNHNY and SVGAGI (reference sequence). CDR3 length: 12 residues. The CDR3 bases are TGTGCCAGCAGCATGACAGGGGACGAGCAGTACTTC. Encoded protein: CASSMTGDEQYF.

The CDR3 DNA is TGTGCCAGCAGCCCCAGGGTTACCACGTGGGGCTACACCTTC. Translated: CASSPRVTTWGYTF. The V call is TRBV27, the J call TRBJ1-2; perhaps TRBD1 as D (5 bases). Per the germline V gene, CDR1 is MNHEY and CDR2 is SMNVEV (reference sequence). The CDR3 has 14 residues. The V end lost 6 bases, the J end lost 8 bases, and 19 bases lay between the germline ends.

DNA for the CDR3: TGCGCCAGCAGCCAAGACAGGTTATATGGCTACACCTTC. Residues: CASSQDRLYGYTF. J is TRBJ1-2 and V is TRBV4-3; D ambiguous. Germline CDR1 reads LGHNA; CDR2 reads YSLEER. Trimming left V 0 bases short and J 5 bases short, with 7 bases between. There are 13 residues in the CDR3.